This TCR beta chain comes out of a study of Ad26.COV2.S vaccination and SARS-CoV-2 variants. For the study at large: By the intramuscular route, Ad26.COV2.S was given once, or twice 56 days apart. General study points: Recipients of vaccine and of placebo showed similar breadth of their non-spike TCR repertoires.

A note on this clone: Its matching antigen is unknown.

This table comes from immunoSEQ multiplex PCR, and its TCRdb copy is limited to in-frame clones, with some not included. The sample lists fewer than 800,000 clones, 70% to 90% occurring once. Treatment denoted: around 19 received Ad26.COV2.S at low or high dose, single or two shots; roughly five received placebo; per-sample allocation not given. Day 63 following the first vaccine or placebo injection was when the samples were taken. Donor was an adult aged 18-55 years in Boston. J lost 10 bases, V lost 2 bases, and 2 bases had no gene match. Looked up from germline, CDR1 is DFQATT and CDR2 is SNEGSKA (reference sequence). The CDR3 runs 11 residues.

The sequence derives from a person aged 18 to 65 who received the Ad26.COV2.S COVID-19 vaccine or a placebo. The genes are TRBV20-1 and TRBJ1-1; 9 bases are a match to TRBD1. The sample in question was peripheral blood, obtained in a trial of Ad26.COV2.S vaccine versus placebo. CDR3 residues: CSARRGQGAFF. CDR3 sequence (DNA): TGCAGTGCTAGAAGGGGACAGGGAGCTTTCTTT.